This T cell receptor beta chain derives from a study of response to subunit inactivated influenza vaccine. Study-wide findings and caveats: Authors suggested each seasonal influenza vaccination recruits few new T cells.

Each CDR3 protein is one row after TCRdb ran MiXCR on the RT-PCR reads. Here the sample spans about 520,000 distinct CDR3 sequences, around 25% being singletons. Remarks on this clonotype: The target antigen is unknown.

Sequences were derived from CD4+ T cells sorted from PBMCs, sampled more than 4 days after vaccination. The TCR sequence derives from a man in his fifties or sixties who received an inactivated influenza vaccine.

Written as DNA, the CDR3 is TGTGCCAGCAGTGCGTTTAGGGGGTCGAGCACAGATACGCAGTATTTT. This sequence encodes CASSAFRGSSTDTQYF. The chain is built from TRBV5-5 and TRBJ2-3, with TRBD1 as a possible D gene (6 bases). V was trimmed by 5 bases and J by 0 bases, leaving 16 bases between them. CDR1 SGHKS and CDR2 YYEKEE come from the germline V gene (reference sequence). The CDR3 length is 16 residues. The full variable domain, in which reference TRBV5-5 and TRBJ2-3 provide the parts outside the CDR3, is DAGVTQSPTHLIKTRGQQVTLRCSPISGHKSVSWYQQVLGQGPQFIFQYYEKEERGRGNFPDRFSARQFPNYSSELNVNALLLGDSALYLCASSAFRGSSTDTQYFGPGTRLTVL.